Following are 20 T cell receptor beta chains from one sample sequenced in a study of T cell responses to AZD1222 COVID-19 vaccine. The table came from immunoSEQ multiplex PCR; TCRdb's copy has only in-frame clones and leaves some out. The table includes roughly 110,000 clones, about nine tenths detected once. Here the sequenced sample was peripheral blood, taken on day 0 of AZD1222 vaccination. These receptors originate from an adult in good health.

The V call is TRBV7-3, the J call TRBJ2-6, with D possibly being TRBD2 (5 bases). The CDR3 covers 14 residues. Per the germline V gene, CDR1 is SGHTA and CDR2 is FQGTGA. V lost 4 bases to trimming and J lost 4 bases, with 8 bases between them. The DNA for the CDR3 is TGTGCCAGCAGCTCTCCGGGAGGGGCCAACGTCCTGACTTTC. This gives the protein CASSSPGGANVLTF.

The gene calls are TRBV27 and TRBJ1-1; D unresolved. This CDR3 is 15 amino acids long. Germline V gene lookup returns CDR1 MNHEY and CDR2 SMNVEV (reference sequence). V lost 0 bases to trimming and J lost 4 bases, with 12 bases between them. The CDR3: CASSLSVRVGTEAFF. The CDR3 nucleotides read TGTGCCAGCAGTTTATCGGTAAGAGTAGGCACTGAAGCTTTCTTT.

The chain couples TRBV6-2 or TRBV6-3 to TRBJ1-5; no firm D call. The CDR3 sequence is 16 residues long. Germline CDR1 and CDR2: MNHEY and SVGEGT. V lost 2 bases and J 5 bases, leaving 16 bases between the germline ends. The CDR3: CASSYPAVGRYQPQHF. The CDR3 DNA is TGTGCCAGCAGTTACCCAGCGGTAGGGCGTTATCAGCCCCAGCATTTT.

The rearrangement joins TRBV10-3 to TRBJ2-1; 9 bases agree with TRBD1. This CDR3 spans 16 amino acids. The V gene end was trimmed by 0 bases and the J gene end by 7 bases; junction bases not matched to a gene: 7. The germline CDR1 and CDR2 sequences are ENHRY and SYGVKD. The CDR3 loop reads CAISESRQGGLNEQFF. The CDR3 DNA sequence: TGTGCCATCAGTGAGTCGCGACAGGGGGGGTTGAATGAGCAGTTCTTC.

This chain joins TRBV24-1 and TRBJ1-2; TRBD1 is a possible D gene (5 bases). CDR3 size: 12 residues. Germline CDR1 reads KGHDR; CDR2 reads SFDVKD. V lost 5 bases and J lost 6, with 9 bases in between. The CDR3 bases are TGTGCCACCAGTGTGGCAGGGAATGGCTACACCTTC. It is translated as CATSVAGNGYTF.

The chain couples TRBV11-2 to TRBJ2-7; D possibly corresponds to TRBD1 (7 bases). The CDR3 is 14 residues long. CDR1 is SGHAT and CDR2 is FQNNGV in the germline V gene. Deletions cut 3 bases from V and 3 bases from J, with 12 bases between. CDR3 DNA sequence: TGTGCCAGCAGCTTGGTTCAGGGGGGCTACGAGCAGTACTTC. This gives the protein CASSLVQGGYEQYF.

This chain connects TRBV19 to TRBJ2-7, with D possibly being TRBD1 (6 bases). V lost 5 bases and J lost 4, with 12 bases in between. The germline gives CDR1 LNHDA, CDR2 SQIVND (reference sequence). This CDR3 region has 13 residues. The CDR3 DNA follows: TGTGCCAGTAGTCTTGGACAGATTTACGAGCAGTACTTC. Its protein product is CASSLGQIYEQYF.

This clone occurred once. The rearrangement uses TRBV19 and TRBJ2-6, with TRBD2 as a possible D gene (5 bases). The CDR3 is made up of 17 amino acids. CDR1 is LNHDA, CDR2 SQIVND, per germline (reference sequence). V lost 7 bases and J 0 bases, leaving 16 bases between the germline ends. CDR3 nucleotides: TGTGCCAGTACCCGGACTCTTAGCCTCTCTGGGGCCAACGTCCTGACTTTC. This gives the protein CASTRTLSLSGANVLTF.

The chain has TRBV4-3 and TRBJ2-2; D not certain. The germline V gene encodes CDR1 LGHNA and CDR2 YSLEER. Trimming removed 4 bases at V and 2 bases at J, with 11 bases between. The CDR3 runs to 15 residues. CDR3 sequence reads: CASSPQIPNTGELFF. The CDR3 DNA reads as TGCGCCAGCAGCCCCCAAATCCCAAACACCGGGGAGCTGTTTTTT.

The chain employs TRBV19 and TRBJ1-1; unclear D gene. From germline, CDR1 is LNHDA and CDR2 SQIVND (reference sequence). V gave up 3 bases and J gave up 4 bases, with 6 bases separating them. The CDR3 totals 12 residues. In nucleotides, the CDR3 is TGTGCCAGTAGTATGCGTAGCACTGAAGCTTTCTTT. Protein sequence: CASSMRSTEAFF.

Remarks on this clone: The junction departs from the called germline gene at one end, perhaps through a read error. This chain links TRBV7-7 with TRBJ1-1; D remains ambiguous. This CDR3 has 13 amino acids. Germline V gene data show CDR1 as SSHAT and CDR2 as FNYEAQ (reference sequence). CDR3 amino acids: CASSLAIYTEAFF. The CDR3 nucleotides read TGTGCTAGCAGCTTAGCTATTTACACTGAAGCTTTCTTT.

V is TRBV19 and J is TRBJ2-7; 8 bases agree with TRBD2. J lost 0 bases, V lost 5 bases, and 6 bases had no gene match. Germline V CDR1 and CDR2: LNHDA, SQIVND (reference sequence). The CDR3 has 15 amino acids. The CDR3 DNA reads TGTGCCAGTAGTCACAGCGGGGGCAGCTCCTACGAGCAGTACTTC. Its translation: CASSHSGGSSYEQYF.

The chain uses TRBV18 and TRBJ2-1; D possibly uses TRBD1 or TRBD2 (6 bases each). Germline values: CDR1 KGHSH, CDR2 LQKENI. Trimming took 3 bases from V and 5 from J, leaving 14 bases between them. CDR3 size: 15 residues. CDR3 DNA: TGTGCCAGCTCACCCCGACTAGGGGGAAACAATGAGCAGTTCTTC. Translating gives CASSPRLGGNNEQFF. Full variable domain (missing parts from reference TRBV18 and TRBJ2-1): NAGVMQNPRHLVRRRGQEARLRCSPMKGHSHVYWYRQLPEEGLKFMVYLQKENIIDESGMPKERFSAEFPKEGPSILRIQQVVRGDSAAYFCASSPRLGGNNEQFFGPGTRLTVL.

CDR3 sequence reads: CASSSGFGEQETQYF. The CDR3 nucleotides read TGTGCCAGCAGCTCCGGATTCGGAGAGCAAGAGACCCAGTACTTC. The V call is TRBV7-9, the J call TRBJ2-5; D uncertain. V lost 4 bases to trimming and J lost 2 bases, with 14 bases between them. Germline V gene sequence: CDR1 SEHNR, CDR2 FQNEAQ (reference sequence). This CDR3 region has 15 residues.

V usage is TRBV3-1 (or the pseudogene TRBV3-2) and J usage is TRBJ1-1; D is perhaps TRBD1 (6 bases). V was cut by 5 bases and J by 0 bases, with 13 bases left in between. This CDR3 has 15 residues. Germline values: CDR1 LGHDT, CDR2 YNNKEL (reference sequence). Here the CDR3 reads CASSYSGTLNTEAFF. DNA for the CDR3: TGTGCCAGCAGCTACTCCGGGACACTGAACACTGAAGCTTTCTTT.

This clone showed up just a few times. The rearrangement links TRBV15 to TRBJ1-2, with D unresolved. Trimming cost V 5 bases and J 0 bases, with 13 bases left between them. The CDR3 has 15 amino acids. Germline assignment: CDR1 LNHNV and CDR2 YYDKDF (reference sequence). The CDR3 loop is CATSGTSETNYGYTF. The CDR3 DNA is TGTGCCACCAGCGGTACCAGCGAGACTAACTATGGCTACACCTTC.

The chain uses TRBV5-1 and TRBJ1-1; D is ambiguous. The CDR3 covers 14 residues. Trimming took off 0 bases at V and 2 bases at J, with 8 bases between the two ends. Germline V CDR1 and CDR2: SGHRS, YFSETQ. The CDR3 spells CASSLGPGNTEAFF. CDR3 sequence (DNA): TGCGCCAGCAGCTTGGGTCCGGGAAACACTGAAGCTTTCTTT.

The chain employs TRBV3-1 (or the pseudogene TRBV3-2) and TRBJ2-7; possible D gene TRBD2, 6 bases. The germline CDR1 and CDR2 sequences are LGHDT and YNNKEL (reference sequence). The CDR3 has 16 residues. Trimming shortened V by 0 bases and J by 0 bases, and 12 bases separated the two germline ends. This chain's CDR3 is CASSQETGDASYEQYF. The DNA for the CDR3 is TGTGCCAGCAGCCAAGAGACGGGGGACGCCTCCTACGAGCAGTACTTC.

The V gene is TRBV7-3, the J gene TRBJ2-3; no definite D call. The CDR3 loop spans 14 amino acids. Trimming removed 3 bases at V and 4 bases at J, with 11 bases between. The germline gives CDR1 SGHTA, CDR2 FQGTGA. CDR3 loop: CASSLVAIADTQYF. The CDR3 DNA follows: TGTGCCAGCAGCTTGGTAGCAATCGCAGATACGCAGTATTTT.

This sequence joins TRBV29-1 and TRBJ1-2, with D possibly being TRBD1 (5 bases). The length of the CDR3 is 14 residues. The germline V gene has CDR1 SQVTM and CDR2 ANQGSEA. V shed 4 bases and J shed 8 bases, with 20 bases lying between them. CDR3: CSVGVGRGQGGYTF. The CDR3 DNA follows: TGCAGCGTTGGGGTGGGACGAGGGCAGGGAGGCTACACCTTC.